This TCR beta chain originates from a study of T-cell memory formation after mild COVID-19. The germline V gene encodes CDR1 SGHRS and CDR2 YFSETQ. This CDR3 is built from 14 residues. V lost 4 bases, J lost 4 bases, and 13 bases lay in between. This clonotype was recorded many times. TCRdb ran MiXCR on the 5' RACE reads and lists one entry per CDR3 protein. The sample shows fewer than 70,000 distinct CDR3 sequences, over 7.5% of them seen only once. The sequence came from a man between 18 and 29 years old who had mild COVID-19 (a few samples of this study predate the infection). Cell type and time point are not known. This sequence joins TRBV5-1 and TRBJ2-3, with a weak D call TRBD2 (6 bases). The sample consisted of PBMCs or a T cell subset sorted from them (not recorded which). The CDR3 nucleotides are TGCGCCAGCAGCGGCGGGACTCCGCCAGATACGCAGTATTTT. Protein product: CASSGGTPPDTQYF.